The T cell receptor (beta chain) under discussion was sequenced for a study of Ad26.COV2.S vaccination and SARS-CoV-2 variants (dated by TCRdb to about 2021). Describing the broader study: Donors in the vaccine arm were drawn from COV1001, a multicentre, randomized, double-blind, placebo-controlled phase I-IIa trial testing Ad26.COV2.S in healthy adults. Trial participants were randomized into five groups of five, in which low-dose or high-dose Ad26.COV2.S was given once or twice, or placebo was given on both occasions. Investigators remained blinded to trial group allocation during experiments and outcome assessment. Sequencing of the TCRbeta repertoire served to evaluate the specificity and breadth of SARS-CoV-2-reactive T cell receptors following Ad26.COV2.S vaccination. A total of around 32 samples were included in the TCR-sequenced set, comprising roughly 19 Ad26.COV2.S vaccine recipients, 5 placebo recipients and 8 SARS-CoV-2 convalescent individuals. Ad26.COV2.S was given intramuscularly at 5x10^10 or 1x10^11 viral particles, as a single shot or as two shots 56 days apart. On the study overall, not on this receptor specifically: Higher spike-specific TCR breadth was observed in Ad26.COV2.S recipients than in placebo recipients (P = 0.0014). Vaccine and placebo recipients had similar non-spike TCR breadth, a finding consistent with the vaccine containing only spike. The study lacked the statistical power to compare responses across vaccine doses or regimens. After vaccination, spike-specific CD8+ and CD4+ T cell responses were reported to show substantial breadth. It was noted by the authors that total T cell responses may have been underestimated by the TCR breadth and depth analyses.

Spanning cysteine to phenylalanine, the CDR3 consists of 13 amino acids. The read is trimmed to its CDR3 DNA, 39 bases read in frame from base 1. The germline V gene (reference sequence) provides CDR1 MNHEY and CDR2 SMNVEV. V is pruned by 5 bases and J by 3 bases, leaving 2 bases of the junction without a gene match. Comments on this clone: The antigen this receptor binds is unknown. No much larger clone exists at a distance of one base, and base qualities are not known.

The intended sense of this specimen's treatment or condition label: over 15 received Ad26.COV2.S at low or high dose, single or two shots; roughly five received placebo; per-sample allocation not given. For vaccine and placebo recipients, the sequenced repertoires came from samples collected on day 63 after the first injection. Between 29 July and 7 August 2020, Cohort 1b enrolled around 25 adults aged 18-55 years at one site in Boston, USA. Ad26.COV2.S was a replication-incompetent adenovirus type 26 vector that expressed a prefusion-stabilized SARS-CoV-2 spike protein derived from the original Wuhan strain. The immunoSEQ Assay was the method used to sequence TCRbeta CDR3 regions. After extraction, genomic DNA underwent amplification by bias-controlled multiplex PCR, followed by high-throughput sequencing. The original pipeline was this. To quantify the absolute abundance of each unique TCRbeta CDR3 region, sequences were collapsed and filtered. T cell fraction was estimated by normalization of TCRbeta template counts to usable DNA, with usable DNA being measured through amplification of reference genes present in all nucleated cells. Repertoire TCRs were annotated as SARS-CoV-2-specific by exact matching of V gene, CDR3 amino acid sequence and J gene to a known reactive TCR set. The reference SARS-CoV-2 TCR set was derived from MIRA and filtered for enrichment in COVID-19-positive ImmuneCODE repertoires, a step that removed public or cross-reactive TCRs. Using the MIRA antigens, annotated TCRs were further analysed by specific ORF or by position within an ORF. Breadth was defined as the number of annotated unique rearrangements divided by the total number of unique productive rearrangements, and depth was defined as the summed frequency of the annotated unique rearrangements. Two-sided Wilcoxon rank-sum tests were applied when comparing TCR breadth between groups. TCRdb provides this immuneACCESS table in a form limited to in-frame rearrangements. Some clones are lacking; in checked studies, under half of them reflect an unresolved V gene, and why the rest are absent is not known. Clone size and the V and J calls come from that table; the DNA yielded D and trimming. The sample table lists over 450,000 clones, roughly nine tenths of them with a count of one. Clones ranked in the top ten supply about 1.5% of the sample.

This TCR derives from a person aged 18-60 years who received the Ad26.COV2.S COVID-19 vaccine or a placebo. The chain uses TRBV27 and TRBJ2-7; 9 central nucleotides agree with TRBD1. The sequences come from peripheral blood, collected in a trial of Ad26.COV2.S vaccine versus placebo. The CDR3 loop reads CASSTTGGYEQYF. The base sequence is TGTGCCAGCAGTACGACAGGGGGCTACGAGCAGTACTTC.